This T cell receptor (beta chain) was sequenced during a study of human T cells and chemical hapten exposure. Indicated time point: pre-sensitization, week 0. Treatment described: therapeutic diphenylcyclopropenone sensitization with weekly scalp DPC. Germline V lookup: CDR1 SGHRS, CDR2 YFSETQ. V lost 0 bases and J lost 12, with 21 bases in between. This CDR3 contains 16 residues. TCRdb called the RACE reads again in MiXCR, with one record for every CDR3 protein. The sample holds 350,000 to 400,000 distinct CDR3 sequences; 4.5% to 5.5% are singletons and the top ten take 2% to 3%. This clonotype was recorded a few times.

The material was whole blood, obtained in connection with sensitization to the hapten diphenylcyclopropenone (DPC). The sequence derives from a woman aged 45 to 65 with alopecia areata. Some clones in this sample may be carry-over from other donors' samples. The chain recombines TRBV5-1 with TRBJ1-4, with D unclear. CDR3 sequence: CASSLVYRGLEGELFF. CDR3 DNA: TGCGCCAGCAGCTTGGTTTACCGAGGTCTGGAGGGAGAACTGTTTTTT.